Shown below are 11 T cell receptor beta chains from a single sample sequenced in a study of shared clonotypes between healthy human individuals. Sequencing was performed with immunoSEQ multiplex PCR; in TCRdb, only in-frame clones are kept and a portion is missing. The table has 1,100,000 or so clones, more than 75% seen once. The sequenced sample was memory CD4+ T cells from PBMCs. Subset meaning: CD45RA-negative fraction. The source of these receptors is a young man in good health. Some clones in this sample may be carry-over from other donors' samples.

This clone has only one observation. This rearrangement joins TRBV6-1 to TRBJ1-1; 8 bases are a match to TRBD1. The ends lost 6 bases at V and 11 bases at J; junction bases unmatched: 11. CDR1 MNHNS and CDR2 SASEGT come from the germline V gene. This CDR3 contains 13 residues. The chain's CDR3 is CASRSDRASLAFF. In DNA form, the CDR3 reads TGTGCCAGCAGATCGGACAGGGCCTCTCTCGCTTTCTTT.

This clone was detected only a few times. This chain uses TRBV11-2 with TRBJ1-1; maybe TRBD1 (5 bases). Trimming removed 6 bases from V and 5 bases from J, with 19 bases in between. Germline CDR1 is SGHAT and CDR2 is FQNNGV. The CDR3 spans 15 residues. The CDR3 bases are TGTGCCAGCAGGCTTCTGGAGGGGACGTGGACTGAAGCTTTCTTT. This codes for CASRLLEGTWTEAFF.

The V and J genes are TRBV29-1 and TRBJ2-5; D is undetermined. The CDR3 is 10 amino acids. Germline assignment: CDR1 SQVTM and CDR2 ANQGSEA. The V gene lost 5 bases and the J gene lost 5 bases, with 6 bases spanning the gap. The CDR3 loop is CSVFKETQYF. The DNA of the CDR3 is TGCAGCGTTTTTAAGGAGACCCAGTACTTC.

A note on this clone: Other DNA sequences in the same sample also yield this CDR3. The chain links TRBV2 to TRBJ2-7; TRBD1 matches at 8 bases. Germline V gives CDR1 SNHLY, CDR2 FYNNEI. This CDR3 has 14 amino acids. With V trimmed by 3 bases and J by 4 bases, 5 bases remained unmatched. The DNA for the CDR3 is TGTGCCAGCAGTGACCAGGGGGCTGGGTACGAGCAGTACTTC. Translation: CASSDQGAGYEQYF.

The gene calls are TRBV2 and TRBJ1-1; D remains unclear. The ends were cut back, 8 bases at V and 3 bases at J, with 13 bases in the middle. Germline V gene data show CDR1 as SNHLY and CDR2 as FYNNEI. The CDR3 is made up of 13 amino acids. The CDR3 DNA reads TGTGCCAGCTCGGACCCTTATTACACTGAAGCTTTCTTT. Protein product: CASSDPYYTEAFF.

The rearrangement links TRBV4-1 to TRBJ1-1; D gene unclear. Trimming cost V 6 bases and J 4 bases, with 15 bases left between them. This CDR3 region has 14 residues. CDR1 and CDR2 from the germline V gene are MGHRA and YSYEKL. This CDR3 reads CASSPDGLSTEAFF. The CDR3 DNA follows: TGCGCCAGCAGTCCAGATGGTCTAAGCACTGAAGCTTTCTTT.

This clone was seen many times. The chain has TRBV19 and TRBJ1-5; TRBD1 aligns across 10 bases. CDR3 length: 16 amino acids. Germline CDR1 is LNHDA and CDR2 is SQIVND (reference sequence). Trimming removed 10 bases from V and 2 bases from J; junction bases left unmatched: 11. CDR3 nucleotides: TGTGCCACCCTGAAGACAGGGGGCGGAGGCAATCAGCCCCAGCATTTT. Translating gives CATLKTGGGGNQPQHF.

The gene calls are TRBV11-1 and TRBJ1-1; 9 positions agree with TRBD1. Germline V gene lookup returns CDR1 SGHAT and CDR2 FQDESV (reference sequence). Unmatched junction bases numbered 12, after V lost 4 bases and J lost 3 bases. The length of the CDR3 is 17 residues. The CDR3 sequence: CASSSDHRTGVYTEAFF. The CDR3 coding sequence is TGTGCCAGCAGCTCAGATCATAGGACAGGGGTATACACTGAAGCTTTCTTT.

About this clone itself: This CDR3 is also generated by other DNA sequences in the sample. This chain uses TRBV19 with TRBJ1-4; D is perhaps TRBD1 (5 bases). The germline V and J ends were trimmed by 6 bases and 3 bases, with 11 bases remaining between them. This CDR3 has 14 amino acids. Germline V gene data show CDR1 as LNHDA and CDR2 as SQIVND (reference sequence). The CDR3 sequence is CASRGTAANEKLFF. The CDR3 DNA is TGTGCCAGTAGGGGGACGGCCGCTAATGAAAAACTGTTTTTT.

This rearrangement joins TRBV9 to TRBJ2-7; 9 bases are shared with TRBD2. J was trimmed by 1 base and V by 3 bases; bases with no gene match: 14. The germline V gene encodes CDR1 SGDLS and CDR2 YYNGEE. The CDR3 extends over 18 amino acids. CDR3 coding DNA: TGTGCCAGCAGCGCGGGGAGTGGAACTAGCGGGCGTTCCTACGAGCAGTACTTC. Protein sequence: CASSAGSGTSGRSYEQYF.

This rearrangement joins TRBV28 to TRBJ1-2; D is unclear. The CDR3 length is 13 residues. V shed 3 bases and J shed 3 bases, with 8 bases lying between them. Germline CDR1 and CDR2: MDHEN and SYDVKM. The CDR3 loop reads CASSLAADYGYTF. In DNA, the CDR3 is TGTGCCAGCAGTTTGGCAGCTGACTATGGCTACACCTTC.